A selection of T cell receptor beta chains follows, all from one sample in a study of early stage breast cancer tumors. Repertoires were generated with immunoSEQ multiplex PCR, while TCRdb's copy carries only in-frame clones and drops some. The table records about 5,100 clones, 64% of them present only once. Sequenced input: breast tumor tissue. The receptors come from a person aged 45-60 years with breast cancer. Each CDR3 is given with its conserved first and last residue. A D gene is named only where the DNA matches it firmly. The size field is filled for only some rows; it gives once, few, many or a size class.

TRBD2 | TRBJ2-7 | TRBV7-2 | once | TGTGCCAGCAGCCCACACGAGGGACTAACCTACGAGCAGTACTTC | CASSPHEGLTYEQYF
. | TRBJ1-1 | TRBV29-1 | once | TGCAGCGTTGATCGAGGGAGAAACACTGAAGCTTTCTTT | CSVDRGRNTEAFF
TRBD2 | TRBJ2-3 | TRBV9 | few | TGTGCCAGCAGCGGACCGGGACTAGCGGGGGCAGGGGGCGGCACAGATACGCAGTATTTT | CASSGPGLAGAGGGTDTQYF
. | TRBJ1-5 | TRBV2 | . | TGTGCCAGCACTGTCGAGGCCCCGGGCAGAAATCAGCCCCAGCATTTT | CASTVEAPGRNQPQHF
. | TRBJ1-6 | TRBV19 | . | TGTGCCAGTAGTTATTCGGGGCGGAACTCCTATAATTCACCCCTCCACTTT | CASSYSGRNSYNSPLHF
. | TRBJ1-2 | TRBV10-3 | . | TGTGCCATCAGTGAGATGTATGGTCGGACAGAGGATAACTATGGCTACACCTTC | CAISEMYGRTEDNYGYTF
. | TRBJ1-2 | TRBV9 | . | TGTGCCAGCAGCGCCCATAAGAGGGAAGGGGGTCTTCGTGGCTATGGCTACACCTTC | CASSAHKREGGLRGYGYTF
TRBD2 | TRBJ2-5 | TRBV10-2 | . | TGCGCCAGCAGGGCCAGGGACTATTTGGAGACCCAGTACTTC | CASRARDYLETQYF
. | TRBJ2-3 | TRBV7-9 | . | TGTGCCAGCAGCTCGCCCCTGTACCTCACAGATACGCAGTATTTT | CASSSPLYLTDTQYF
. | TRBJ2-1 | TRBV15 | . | TGTGCCACCAGCACCCGACCGACGAGCTCCTACAATGAGCAGTTCTTC | CATSTRPTSSYNEQFF
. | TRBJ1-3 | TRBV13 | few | TGTGCCAGCAGCTCCGGGCCCTACTCTGGAAACACCATATATTTT | CASSSGPYSGNTIYF
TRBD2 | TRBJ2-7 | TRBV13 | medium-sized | TGTGCCAGCAGCTCCCGTAAGACTAGCGGGAGCCTCTACGAGCAGTACTTC | CASSSRKTSGSLYEQYF
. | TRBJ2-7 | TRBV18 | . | TGTGCCAGCTCACCAGGACGAAAATACGAGCAGTACTTC | CASSPGRKYEQYF
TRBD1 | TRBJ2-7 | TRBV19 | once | TGTGCCAGTAGTATCGAGAGGACAGGGCCCTACGAGCAGTACTTC | CASSIERTGPYEQYF
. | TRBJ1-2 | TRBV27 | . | TGTGCCAGCAGTTTATCGGGGTTGCATGGCTACACCTTC | CASSLSGLHGYTF
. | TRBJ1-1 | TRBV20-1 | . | TGCAGTGCTAGCATGGACAGTTTTTTCTTT | CSASMDSFFF
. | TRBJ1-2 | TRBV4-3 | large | TGCGCCAGCAGCGACACCTCCTCAGATTACTATGGCTACACCTTC | CASSDTSSDYYGYTF
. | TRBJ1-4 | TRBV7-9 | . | TGTGCCAGCAGCTTAGGGCAGGGGAGCTATGAAAAACTGTTTTTT | CASSLGQGSYEKLFF
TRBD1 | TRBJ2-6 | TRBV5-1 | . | TGCGCCAGCAGCGGGGGACAGGGTTCACCCCCTGGGGCCAACGTCCTGACTTTC | CASSGGQGSPPGANVLTF
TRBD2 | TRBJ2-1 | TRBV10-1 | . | TGCGCCAGCAGCTCCAGCGGGATCGACAATGAGCAGTTCTTC | CASSSSGIDNEQFF
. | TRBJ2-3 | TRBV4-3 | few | TGCGCCAGCAGCCAAGGTCCAAGGTCTAGCACAGATACGCAGTATTTT | CASSQGPRSSTDTQYF
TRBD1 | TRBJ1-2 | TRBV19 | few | TGTGCCAGTAACACCGGGACAGCCTATGGCTACACCTTC | CASNTGTAYGYTF
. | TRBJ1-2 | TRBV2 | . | TGTGCCATTCCAGGATTAAACAGGGTCTATGGCTACACCTTC | CAIPGLNRVYGYTF
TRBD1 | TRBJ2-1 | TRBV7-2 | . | TGTGCCAGCAGCTTAGGACAGCCGGGACAGGCCTACAATGAGCAGTTCTTC | CASSLGQPGQAYNEQFF
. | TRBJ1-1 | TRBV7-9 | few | TGTGCCAGCAGCTCCCCGACAGTGATGAACACTGAAGCTTTCTTT | CASSSPTVMNTEAFF
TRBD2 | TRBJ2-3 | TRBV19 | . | TGTGCCAGTAGTCCCCGACTAGCGGGGATGGATACGCAGTATTTT | CASSPRLAGMDTQYF
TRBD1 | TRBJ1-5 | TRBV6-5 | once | TGTGCCAGCAGCTCGACAGGGGATAGCAATCAGCCCCAGCATTTT | CASSSTGDSNQPQHF